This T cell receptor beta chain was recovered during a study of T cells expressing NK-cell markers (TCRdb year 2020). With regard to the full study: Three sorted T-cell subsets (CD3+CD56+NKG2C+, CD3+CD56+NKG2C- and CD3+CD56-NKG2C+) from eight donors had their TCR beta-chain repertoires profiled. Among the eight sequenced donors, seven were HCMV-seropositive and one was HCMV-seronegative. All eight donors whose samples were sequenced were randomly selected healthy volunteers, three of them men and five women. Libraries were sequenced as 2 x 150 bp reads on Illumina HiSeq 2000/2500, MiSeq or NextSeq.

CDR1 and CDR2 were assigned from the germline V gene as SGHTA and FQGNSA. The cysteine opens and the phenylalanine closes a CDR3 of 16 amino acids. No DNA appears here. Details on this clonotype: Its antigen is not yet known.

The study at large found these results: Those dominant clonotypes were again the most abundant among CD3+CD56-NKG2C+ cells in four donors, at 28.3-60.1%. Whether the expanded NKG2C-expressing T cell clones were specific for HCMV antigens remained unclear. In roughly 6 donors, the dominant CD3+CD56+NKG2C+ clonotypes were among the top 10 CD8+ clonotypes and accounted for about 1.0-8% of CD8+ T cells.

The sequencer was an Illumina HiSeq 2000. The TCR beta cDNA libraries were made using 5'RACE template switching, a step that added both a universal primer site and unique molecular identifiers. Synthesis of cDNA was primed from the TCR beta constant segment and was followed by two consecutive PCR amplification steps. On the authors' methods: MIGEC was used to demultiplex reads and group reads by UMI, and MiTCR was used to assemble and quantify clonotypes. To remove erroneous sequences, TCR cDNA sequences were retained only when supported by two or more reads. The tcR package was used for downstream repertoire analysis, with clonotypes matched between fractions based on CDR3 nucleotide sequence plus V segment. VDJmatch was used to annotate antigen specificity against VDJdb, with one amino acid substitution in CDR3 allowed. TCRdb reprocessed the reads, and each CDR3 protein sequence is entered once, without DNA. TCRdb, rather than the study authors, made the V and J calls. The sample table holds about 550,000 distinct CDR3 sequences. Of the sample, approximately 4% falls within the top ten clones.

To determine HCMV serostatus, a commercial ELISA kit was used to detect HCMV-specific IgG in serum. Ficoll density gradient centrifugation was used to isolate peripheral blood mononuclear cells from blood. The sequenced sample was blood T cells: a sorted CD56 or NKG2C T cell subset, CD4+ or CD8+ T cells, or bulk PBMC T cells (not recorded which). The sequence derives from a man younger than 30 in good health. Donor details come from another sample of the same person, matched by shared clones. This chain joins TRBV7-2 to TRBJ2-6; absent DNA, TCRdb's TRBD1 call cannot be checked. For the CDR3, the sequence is CASTYRGASGANVLTF.